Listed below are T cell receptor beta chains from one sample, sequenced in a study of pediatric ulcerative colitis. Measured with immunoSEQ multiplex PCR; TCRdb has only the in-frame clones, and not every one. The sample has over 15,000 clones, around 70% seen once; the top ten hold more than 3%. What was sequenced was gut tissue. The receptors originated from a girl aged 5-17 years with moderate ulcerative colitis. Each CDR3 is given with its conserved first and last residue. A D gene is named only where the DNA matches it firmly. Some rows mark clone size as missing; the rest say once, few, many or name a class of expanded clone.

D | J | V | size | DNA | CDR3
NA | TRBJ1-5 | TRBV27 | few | TGTGCCAGCAGTTACCACATGATACGCAATCAGCCCCAGCATTTT | CASSYHMIRNQPQHF
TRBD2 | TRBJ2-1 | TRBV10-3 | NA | TGTGCCATCAGTGAGCGGCCCAGCGGGAGGGCCAATGAGCAGTTCTTC | CAISERPSGRANEQFF
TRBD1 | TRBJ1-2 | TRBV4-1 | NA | TGCGCCAGCAGCCGGACCGGGACAGGGATGGAGGGAGTCTATGGCTACACCTTC | CASSRTGTGMEGVYGYTF
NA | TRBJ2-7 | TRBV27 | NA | TGTGCCAGCAGTTTAGGCTGGGGGGTTGAGCAGTACTTC | CASSLGWGVEQYF
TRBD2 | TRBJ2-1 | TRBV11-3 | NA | TGTGCCAGCAGTTTAAACCCCGGACTAGCGGGAGAGGAGCAGTTCTTC | CASSLNPGLAGEEQFF
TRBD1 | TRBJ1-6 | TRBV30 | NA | TGTGCCTGGAGTCCGGGACAGCAAGTACCCCTCCACTTT | CAWSPGQQVPLHF
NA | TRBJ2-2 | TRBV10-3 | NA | TGTGCCGTTAGCAGGGGAAGCGACGGGGAGCTGTTTTTT | CAVSRGSDGELFF
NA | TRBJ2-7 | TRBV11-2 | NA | TGTGCCAGCAGCTTTGGGACGGCGAGCGAGCAGTACTTC | CASSFGTASEQYF
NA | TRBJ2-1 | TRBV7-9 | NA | TGTGCCAGCAGCTTGAGGACAGGGAGGGAGAATGAGCAGTTCTTC | CASSLRTGRENEQFF
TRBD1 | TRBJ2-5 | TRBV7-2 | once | TGTGCCAGCAGCCTCCGAGGTTTGGGACAGGGCTTGACCCAGTACTTC | CASSLRGLGQGLTQYF
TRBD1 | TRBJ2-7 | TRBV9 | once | TGTGCCAGCAGGACCCCGTGGGGCAGGGGGTACGAGCAGTACTTC | CASRTPWGRGYEQYF
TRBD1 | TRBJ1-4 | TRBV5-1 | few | TGCGCCAGCAGCCTTCAACCGGGACAGGCTAATGAAAAACTGTTTTTT | CASSLQPGQANEKLFF
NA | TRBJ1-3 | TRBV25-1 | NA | TGTGCCAGCAGTGGGTCTCGCTCTGGAAACACCATATATTTT | CASSGSRSGNTIYF
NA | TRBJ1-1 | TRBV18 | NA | TGTGCCAGCTCACCATCCCCCCGCAGAGACACTGAAGCTTTCTTT | CASSPSPRRDTEAFF
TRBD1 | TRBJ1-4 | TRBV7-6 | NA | TGTGCCAGCAGCCTACAGGGGGCGGCTAATGAAAAACTGTTTTTT | CASSLQGAANEKLFF
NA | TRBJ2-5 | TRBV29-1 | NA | TGCAGCGTAGCTCTCGGACGGTCACAAGAGACCCAGTACTTC | CSVALGRSQETQYF
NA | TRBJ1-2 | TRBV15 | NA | TGTGCCACCAGCAGTCACGGGCAGGGAGATGGCTACACCTTC | CATSSHGQGDGYTF
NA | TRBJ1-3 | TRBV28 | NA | TGTGCCAGCAGTTTAGGAGACGGGAACACCATATATTTT | CASSLGDGNTIYF
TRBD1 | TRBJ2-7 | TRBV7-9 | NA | TGTGCCAGCAGCCCAGACAGGGTGGCCGAGCAGTACTTC | CASSPDRVAEQYF
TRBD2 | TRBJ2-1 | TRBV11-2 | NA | TGTGCCAGCAGCTCCAGCGGGAGGCAGTTCTTC | CASSSSGRQFF
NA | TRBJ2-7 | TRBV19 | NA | TGTGCCAGTAGCAATCCGGGACAAGCGAGCTCCTACGAGCAGTACTTC | CASSNPGQASSYEQYF
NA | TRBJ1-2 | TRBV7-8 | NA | TGTGCCAGCAGCTCGCCACCCGGGACGGGGAACTATGGCTACACCTTC | CASSSPPGTGNYGYTF
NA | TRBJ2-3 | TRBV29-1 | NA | TGCAGCGTTGAACTGGGGGCCAACACAGATACGCAGTATTTT | CSVELGANTDTQYF